The present TCR beta chain was sequenced within a study of blood T cell repertoires in COVID-19. Study-level information: From T cells, B-cell-depleted T cells, or PBMCs came the material, which was cDNA or gDNA.

The table came from immunoSEQ multiplex PCR; TCRdb's copy has only in-frame clones and leaves some out. The table has approximately 240,000 clones, 80% to 85% seen once. This CDR3 spans 14 amino acids. The junction had 4 bases not matched to a gene; V was cut back by 4 bases and J by 4 bases. CDR1 is LGHNA and CDR2 is YNFKEQ in the germline V gene. This sequence joins TRBV4-2 and TRBJ1-1; 9 nucleotides align to TRBD1. The receptor's source is a woman in her fifties or sixties with acute or convalescent COVID-19. Material for sequencing was peripheral blood. The CDR3 protein is CASSLGTGTTEAFF. In DNA, the CDR3 is TGTGCCAGCAGCCTCGGGACAGGGACCACTGAAGCTTTCTTT.